Below, 5 T cell receptor beta chains from the same sample are listed, as sequenced in a study of T cell repertoires in cytomegalovirus infection. The antigens for these receptors are not known. TCRdb independently ran MiXCR on the reads; one entry per CDR3 protein. The sample contains under 130,000 distinct CDR3 sequences, roughly 39% of which appear only once. Here the sequenced sample was CD8+ T cells from cultured PBMCs, taken from culture after CMV antigen stimulation. The receptors were gathered from a human donor in good health (CMV status not recorded). Some clones in this sample may be carry-over from other donors' samples.

The chain joins TRBV4-1 to TRBJ2-7; 7 bases line up with TRBD1. Germline V gene sequence: CDR1 MGHRA, CDR2 YSYEKL. The CDR3 length is 15 residues. V lost 4 bases to trimming and J lost 0 bases; unmatched junction nucleotides: 6. DNA of the CDR3: TGCGCCAGCAGCCTAGGACAGGTTGGCTCCTACGAGCAGTACTTC. Encoded protein: CASSLGQVGSYEQYF.

The chain carries TRBV2 and TRBJ1-2; D may be TRBD1 (6 bases). The CDR3 is 14 residues long. The V end lost 2 bases, the J end lost 6 bases, and 13 bases lay between the germline ends. From germline, CDR1 is SNHLY and CDR2 FYNNEI. This chain's CDR3 is CASSELGGANGYTF. The DNA of the CDR3 is TGTGCCAGCAGTGAATTGGGGGGCGCGAATGGCTACACCTTC.

J is TRBJ2-3 and V is TRBV20-1; maybe TRBD1 (6 bases). Germline V gene sequence: CDR1 DFQATT, CDR2 SNEGSKA (reference sequence). The V end lost 6 bases, the J end lost 1 base, and 17 bases lay between the germline ends. The CDR3 extends over 15 amino acids. The CDR3 spells CSASQGFTGTDTQYF. As DNA, the CDR3 is TGCAGTGCATCACAGGGTTTTACGGGCACAGATACGCAGTATTTT.

On this clonotype itself: A read error may account for a junction end that differs from germline. The chain combines TRBV3-1 with TRBJ1-5, with D unresolved. This CDR3 is 15 amino acids long. Germline V CDR1 and CDR2: LGHDT, YNNKEL (reference sequence). CDR3 sequence: CASSQDSSSSQPQHF. CDR3 coding DNA: TGTGCCAGCAGCCAAGACAGCTCAAGCAGTCAGCCCCAGCATTTT.

The V and J genes are TRBV19 and TRBJ2-2, with 7 bases identical to TRBD2. The junction had 5 bases not matched to a gene; V was cut back by 3 bases and J by 4 bases. In germline, CDR1 is LNHDA, CDR2 SQIVND (reference sequence). The CDR3 loop spans 15 amino acids. CDR3 sequence: CASSIGGRGTGELFF. As DNA, the CDR3 is TGTGCCAGTAGTATCGGAGGGAGGGGCACCGGGGAGCTGTTTTTT.